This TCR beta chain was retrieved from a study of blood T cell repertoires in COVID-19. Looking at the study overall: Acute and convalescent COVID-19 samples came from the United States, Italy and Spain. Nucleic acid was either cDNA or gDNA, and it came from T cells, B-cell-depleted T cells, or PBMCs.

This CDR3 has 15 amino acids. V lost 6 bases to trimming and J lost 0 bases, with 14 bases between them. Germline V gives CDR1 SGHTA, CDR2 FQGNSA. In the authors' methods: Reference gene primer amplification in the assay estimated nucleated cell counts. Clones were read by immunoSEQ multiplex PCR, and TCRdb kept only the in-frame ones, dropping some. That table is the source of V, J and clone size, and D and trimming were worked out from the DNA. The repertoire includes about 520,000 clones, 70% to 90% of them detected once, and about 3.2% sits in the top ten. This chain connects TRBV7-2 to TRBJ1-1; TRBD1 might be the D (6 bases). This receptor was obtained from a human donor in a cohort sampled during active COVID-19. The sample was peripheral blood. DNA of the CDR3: TGTGCCAGCAGTTCAGGGGCTCATATGAACACTGAAGCTTTCTTT. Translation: CASSSGAHMNTEAFF.